The T cell receptor beta chain under discussion was sequenced for a study of control samples from healthy donors and cancer patients. Measured with immunoSEQ multiplex PCR; TCRdb has only the in-frame clones, and not every one. Of some 140,000 clones listed, about 90% are singletons. In its sample, this clone was seen once. The CDR3 totals 17 residues. J was trimmed by 7 bases and V by 6 bases; bases with no gene match: 13. CDR1 is SNHLY and CDR2 is FYNNEI in the germline V gene. Sequencing was carried out using PBMCs. The V gene is TRBV2, the J gene TRBJ2-2; TRBD2 matches at 11 bases. The source is a man aged 45 to 65 with head and neck cancer. The CDR3 here is CASSLLPLAGAVGELFF. CDR3 in DNA: TGTGCCAGCAGCCTCCTCCCACTAGCGGGGGCGGTCGGGGAGCTGTTTTTT.